A selection of T cell receptor beta chains follows, all from one sample in a study of blood T cell repertoires in COVID-19. Profiled with immunoSEQ multiplex PCR; TCRdb holds only in-frame clones, not every one. Of some 230,000 clones detected, around 84% appear once; the ten largest clones hold roughly 4.6%. The sample taken for sequencing was peripheral blood. The source of these receptors is an older woman who had recovered from COVID-19. Each CDR3 is given without its conserved first and last residue.

>TRBV3-1/TRBV3-2|TRBJ2-1|13
ASSQSTSSYNEQF
>TRBV25-1|TRBJ2-2|13
ASSEYRQATGELF
>TRBV9|TRBJ2-7|15
ASSATVDSSSSYEQY
>TRBV5-3|TRBJ2-7|11
ARSLGQGHEQY
>TRBV7-3|TRBJ1-1|13
ASRPQGEGNTEAF
>TRBV11-1|TRBJ2-4|14
ASSSGQGLAKNIQY
>TRBV3-1/TRBV3-2|TRBJ1-5|17
ASSQERRDRGVRSQPQH
>TRBV6-5|TRBJ2-1|12
ASSGVGVGNEQF
>TRBV11-3|TRBJ1-1|13
ASSLGGDRDTEAF
>TRBV3-1/TRBV3-2|TRBJ2-7|13
ASSPRVARSYEQY
>TRBV9|TRBJ2-7|13
ASSVAGTGAHEQY
>TRBV7-3|TRBJ2-3|13
ASSLRTSGGDTQY
>TRBV7-9|TRBJ2-1|14
ASSLAFTGTSDEQF
>TRBV6-1|TRBJ2-2|9
ASSEGLRVF
>TRBV6-2/TRBV6-3|TRBJ2-1|13
ASSPLAGDYNEQF
>TRBV6-5|TRBJ1-2|11
ASTDRVMDGYT
>TRBV7-9|TRBJ1-1|10
ASSPREVEAF
>TRBV5-1|TRBJ1-4|13
ASSLTGPTNEKLF
>TRBV10-3|TRBJ2-1|12
AISERGLYNEQF
>TRBV19|TRBJ2-7|17
ASSPRGGLAGGSSYEQY
>TRBV10-1|TRBJ2-5|14
ASSESHTTFQETQY
>TRBV7-9|TRBJ1-5|12
ASSLVGPNQPQH
>TRBV13|TRBJ2-7|13
ASRDGRVGAYEQY
>TRBV7-3|TRBJ2-1|13
ASSLNGGAYNEQF
>TRBV2|TRBJ1-4|14
ASRIRRGGQSEKLF